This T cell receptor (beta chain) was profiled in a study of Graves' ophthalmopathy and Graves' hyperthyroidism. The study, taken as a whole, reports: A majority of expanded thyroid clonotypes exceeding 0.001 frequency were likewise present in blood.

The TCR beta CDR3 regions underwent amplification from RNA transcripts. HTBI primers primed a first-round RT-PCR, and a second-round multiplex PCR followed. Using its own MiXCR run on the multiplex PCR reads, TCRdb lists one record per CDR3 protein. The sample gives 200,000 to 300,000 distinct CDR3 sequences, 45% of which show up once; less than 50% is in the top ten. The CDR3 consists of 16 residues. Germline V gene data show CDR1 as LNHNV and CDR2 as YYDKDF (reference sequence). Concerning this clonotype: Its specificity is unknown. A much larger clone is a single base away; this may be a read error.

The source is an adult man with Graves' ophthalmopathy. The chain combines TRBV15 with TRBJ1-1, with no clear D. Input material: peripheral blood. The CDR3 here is CVTSREGRLTGTEAFF. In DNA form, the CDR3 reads TGTGTCACCAGCAGAGAGGGCAGGCTAACGGGGACTGAAGCTTTCTTT. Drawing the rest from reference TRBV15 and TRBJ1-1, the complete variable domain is DAMVIQNPRYQVTQFGKPVTLSCSQTLNHNVMYWYQQKSSQAPKLLFHYYDKDFNNEADTPDNFQSRRPNTSFCFLDIRSPGLGDTAMYLCVTSREGRLTGTEAFFGQGTRLTVV.